The source of this TCR beta chain is a study of beta chain features in type 1 diabetes. Of the isolated RNA, all was reverse transcribed, and so the sequenced material was expressed TCRB transcripts. Assay: immunoSEQ multiplex PCR; the TCRdb copy retains only in-frame clones and omits some. Among 900,000 or so clones listed, 17% were seen once. Averaging roughly 0.12 L, one heparinised blood draw came from each individual donor. In this sample, this clone turned up a few times. This CDR3 is also generated by other DNA sequences in the sample. J gave up 10 bases and V 2 bases, and 6 bases lay outside the gene matches. The CDR3 has 15 amino acids. CDR1 is LNHDA, CDR2 SQIVND, per germline (reference sequence).

The sequencing input was naive CD4+ T cells from blood. This clonotype was sampled from a woman aged 18-35 years in good health. The chain uses TRBV19 and TRBJ2-1; 12 bases agree with TRBD2. In DNA form, the CDR3 reads TGTGCCAGTAGTATATGGGGGCTAGCGGGAGGGGAGCAGTTCTTC. Its translation is CASSIWGLAGGEQFF.